Listed here are 20 T cell receptor beta chains from one sample, sequenced in a study of CXCR3-negative and CXCR3-positive naive CD8 T cells. Study results and limitations: Comparison of naive cells showed more hydrophobic TRB CDR3s in CXCR3-positive than in CXCR3-negative naive cells.

Via 5' RACE with UMI labels, TRB cDNA libraries were prepared. TCRdb reprocessed the 5' RACE reads, with one entry per CDR3 protein and no DNA. This sample contains under 150,000 distinct CDR3 sequences. These receptors are not linked to any known antigen. The sequenced material came from naive CXCR3+ CD8+ T cells from blood. Subset given: CD45RO-CCR7+CD27+CD95- naive CD8+ T cells expressing CXCR3 (TNR3+). Source of these receptors: a human donor in good health. Some clones in this sample may be carry-over from other donors' samples.

The J gene is TRBJ2-1, the V gene TRBV9. The V gene's germline CDR1 is SGDLS and CDR2 YYNGEE. There are 15 residues in the CDR3. Here the CDR3 reads CASSSSGDSYNEQFF.

The V call is TRBV6-5, the J call TRBJ2-6; TCRdb selects TRBD1, and the lack of DNA leaves this call unchecked. The CDR3 length is 22 residues. Germline CDR1 is MNHEY and CDR2 is SVGAGI. CDR3 loop: CASSYNRGEGQGVASGANVLTF.

The rearrangement links TRBV10-2 to TRBJ1-1; lacking DNA, the TRBD1 call made by TCRdb goes unchecked. CDR1 is WSHSY, CDR2 SAAADI, per germline. CDR3 length equals 16 residues. CDR3 residues: CASSEPAIDRNTEAFF.

The chain has TRBV11-1 and TRBJ2-5; TCRdb selects TRBD2, and the lack of DNA leaves this call unchecked. Germline V gene sequence: CDR1 SGHAT, CDR2 FQDESV (reference sequence). This CDR3 region has 15 residues. The CDR3: CASRMRGGPQETQYF.

The V gene is TRBV6-4, the J gene TRBJ2-3; TCRdb's assignment of TRBD2 cannot be checked, as there is no DNA. This CDR3 spans 15 amino acids. CDR1 and CDR2 from the germline V gene are MRHNA and SNTAGT. The CDR3 here is CASSDSGGATDTQYF.

This sequence joins TRBV19 and TRBJ2-7; the TRBD1 assignment by TCRdb is unverifiable without DNA. The CDR3 is made up of 14 amino acids. Germline V gene sequence: CDR1 LNHDA, CDR2 SQIVND (reference sequence). CDR3 protein: CASSGTGQTYEQYF.

This chain connects TRBV27 to TRBJ2-6; TCRdb proposes TRBD1, but this gene call is untestable without DNA. Germline V gene lookup returns CDR1 MNHEY and CDR2 SMNVEV (reference sequence). The CDR3 is 15 residues long. CDR3 sequence: CASSPGTAGANVLTF.

The chain combines TRBV12-3 or TRBV12-4 with TRBJ1-3. This CDR3 contains 11 residues. The CDR3 protein is CASQVGNTIYF.

The V call is TRBV30, the J call TRBJ1-1. The CDR3 runs 12 residues. Germline CDR1 GTSNPN, CDR2 SVGIG (reference sequence). The CDR3 spells CAWSVLGIEAFF.

The rearrangement joins TRBV12-3 or TRBV12-4 to TRBJ2-1; absent DNA, TCRdb's TRBD2 call cannot be checked. The CDR3 has 15 residues. The CDR3: CASSSPAGGYNEQFF.

V usage is TRBV7-3 and J usage is TRBJ2-1; the TCRdb D gene call, TRBD1, has no DNA to confirm it. This CDR3 spans 15 amino acids. Germline CDR1 and CDR2: SGHTA and FQGTGA. CDR3: CASSTLASPYNEQFF.

The chain carries TRBV27 and TRBJ2-7; TCRdb's D gene call, TRBD1, goes unchecked for lack of DNA. Germline CDR1 is MNHEY and CDR2 is SMNVEV (reference sequence). The CDR3 totals 15 residues. CDR3 protein: CASSEGDRVIVEQYF.

This chain joins TRBV11-3 and TRBJ2-7; no DNA is available, so the TRBD1 call from TCRdb remains unchecked. There are 15 residues in the CDR3. From germline, CDR1 is SGHNT and CDR2 YENEEA. CDR3 sequence reads: CASSSPPGTANEQYF.

The J gene is TRBJ2-1, the V gene TRBV29-1; TCRdb names TRBD2, which stays unverified in the absence of DNA. The CDR3 consists of 15 residues. The germline V gene has CDR1 SQVTM and CDR2 ANQGSEA. The CDR3: CSVDVRLAPGNEQFF.

The chain links TRBV29-1 to TRBJ2-7; the D call of TRBD1 rests on TCRdb alone, since no DNA is present to check it. Germline lookup yields CDR1 SQVTM and CDR2 ANQGSEA. The CDR3 sequence is 11 residues long. The CDR3 reads CSVRDNYEQYF.

The V gene is TRBV28, the J gene TRBJ2-7; TCRdb's assignment of TRBD1 cannot be checked, as there is no DNA. Germline V CDR1 and CDR2: MDHEN, SYDVKM. The CDR3 has 16 amino acids. The CDR3 loop reads CASSSEGDRTSYEQYF.

The chain uses TRBV12-3 or TRBV12-4 and TRBJ1-1. The CDR3 runs to 15 residues. The CDR3 region is CASRAVRALNTEAFF.

The CDR3 region is CASSFSGGEQFF. The chain couples TRBV7-9 to TRBJ2-1; absent DNA, TCRdb's TRBD2 call cannot be checked. Germline V gene sequence: CDR1 SEHNR, CDR2 FQNEAQ (reference sequence). The CDR3 runs 12 residues.

This sequence joins TRBV7-6 and TRBJ2-3; TCRdb names TRBD1, which stays unverified in the absence of DNA. Germline-derived CDR1 and CDR2 are SGHVS and FNYEAQ. The CDR3 is 13 residues long. The CDR3 sequence: CASSRQGADTQYF. The complete variable domain, with remaining parts taken from reference TRBV7-6 and TRBJ2-3, reads GAGVSQSPRYKVTKRGQDVALRCDPISGHVSLYWYRQALGQGPEFLTYFNYEAQQDKSGLPNDRFSAERPEGSISTLTIQRTEQRDSAMYRCASSRQGADTQYFGPGTRLTVL.

This sequence joins TRBV12-3 or TRBV12-4 and TRBJ2-1. The CDR3 runs to 14 residues. CDR3 sequence reads: CASKGGGSYNEQFF.